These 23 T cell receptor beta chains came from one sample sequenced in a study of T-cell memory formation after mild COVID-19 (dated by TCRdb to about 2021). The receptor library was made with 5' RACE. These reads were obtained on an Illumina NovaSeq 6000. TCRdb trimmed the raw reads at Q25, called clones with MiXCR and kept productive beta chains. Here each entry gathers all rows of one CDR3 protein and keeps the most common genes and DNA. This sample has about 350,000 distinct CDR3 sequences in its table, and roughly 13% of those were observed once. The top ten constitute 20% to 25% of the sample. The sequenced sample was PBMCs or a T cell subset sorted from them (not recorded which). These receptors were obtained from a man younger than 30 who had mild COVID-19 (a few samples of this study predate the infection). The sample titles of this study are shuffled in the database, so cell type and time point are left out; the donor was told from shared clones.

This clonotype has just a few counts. The CDR3 DNA is TGTGCCAGCAGTTTTCGGACAGGGGTGAACTATGGCTACACCTTC. This codes for CASSFRTGVNYGYTF. The V and J genes are TRBV28 and TRBJ1-2; 9 nucleotides line up with TRBD1. Germline loops: CDR1 MDHEN, CDR2 SYDVKM. The trim removed 3 bases at V and 2 bases at J, leaving 4 bases unmatched. This CDR3 has 15 amino acids.

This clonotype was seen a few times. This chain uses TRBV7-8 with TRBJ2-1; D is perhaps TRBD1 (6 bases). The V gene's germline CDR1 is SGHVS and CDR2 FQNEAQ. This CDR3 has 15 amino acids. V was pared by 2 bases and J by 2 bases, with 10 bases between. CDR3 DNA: TGTGCCAGCAGCTTATTGGACAGCCCCTACAATGAGCAGTTCTTC. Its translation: CASSLLDSPYNEQFF. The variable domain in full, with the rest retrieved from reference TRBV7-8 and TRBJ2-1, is GAGVSQSPRYKVAKRGQDVALRCDPISGHVSLFWYQQALGQGPEFLTYFQNEAQLDKSGLPSDRFFAERPEGSVSTLKIQRTQQEDSAVYLCASSLLDSPYNEQFFGPGTRLTVL.

Here the CDR3 DNA reads TGTGCCAGCAGTAGGGAACAGCTGAACACTGAAGCTTTCTTT. Translation gives CASSREQLNTEAFF. The V gene is TRBV27, the J gene TRBJ1-1; D is unresolved. The CDR3 consists of 14 residues. The ends were cut back, 5 bases at V and 0 bases at J, with 10 bases in the middle. The V gene's germline CDR1 is MNHEY and CDR2 SMNVEV (reference sequence).

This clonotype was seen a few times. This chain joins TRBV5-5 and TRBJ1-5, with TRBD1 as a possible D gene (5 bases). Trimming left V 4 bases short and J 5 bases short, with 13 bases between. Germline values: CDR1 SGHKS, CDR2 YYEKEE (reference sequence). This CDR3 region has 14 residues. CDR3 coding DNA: TGTGCCAGCAGCCCAGGGTATGGGGATCAGCCCCAGCATTTT. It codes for CASSPGYGDQPQHF.

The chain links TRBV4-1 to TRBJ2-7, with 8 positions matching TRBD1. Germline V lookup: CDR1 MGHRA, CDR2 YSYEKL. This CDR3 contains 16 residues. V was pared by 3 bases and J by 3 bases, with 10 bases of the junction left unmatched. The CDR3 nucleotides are TGCGCCAGCAGCCAGATTACCGCGGACAGGGACTACGAGCAGTACTTC. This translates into CASSQITADRDYEQYF.

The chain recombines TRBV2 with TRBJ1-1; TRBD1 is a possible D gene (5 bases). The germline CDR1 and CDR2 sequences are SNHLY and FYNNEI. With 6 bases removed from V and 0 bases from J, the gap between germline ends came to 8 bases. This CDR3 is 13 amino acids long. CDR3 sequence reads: CASRQDVNTEAFF. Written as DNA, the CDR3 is TGTGCCAGCAGACAGGACGTGAACACTGAAGCTTTCTTT.

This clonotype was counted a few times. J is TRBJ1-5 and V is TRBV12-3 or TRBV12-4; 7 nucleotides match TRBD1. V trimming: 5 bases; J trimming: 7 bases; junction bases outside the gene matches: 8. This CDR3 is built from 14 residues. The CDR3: CASSLTGEGQPQHF. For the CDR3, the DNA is TGTGCCAGCAGTCTAACAGGGGAAGGGCAGCCCCAGCATTTT.

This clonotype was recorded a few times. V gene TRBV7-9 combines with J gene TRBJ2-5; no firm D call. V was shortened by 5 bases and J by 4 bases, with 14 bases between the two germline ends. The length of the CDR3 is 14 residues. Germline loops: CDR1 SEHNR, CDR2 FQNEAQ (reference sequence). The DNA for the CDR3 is TGTGCCAGCAGCCCCTCCATAGGAGCAGAGACCCAGTACTTC. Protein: CASSPSIGAETQYF.

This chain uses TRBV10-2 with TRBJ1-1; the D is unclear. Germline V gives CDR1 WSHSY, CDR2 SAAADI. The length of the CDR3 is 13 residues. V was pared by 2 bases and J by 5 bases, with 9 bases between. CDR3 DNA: TGCGCCAGCAGTGAGGGTAGGGTAACTGAAGCTTTCTTT. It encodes CASSEGRVTEAFF.

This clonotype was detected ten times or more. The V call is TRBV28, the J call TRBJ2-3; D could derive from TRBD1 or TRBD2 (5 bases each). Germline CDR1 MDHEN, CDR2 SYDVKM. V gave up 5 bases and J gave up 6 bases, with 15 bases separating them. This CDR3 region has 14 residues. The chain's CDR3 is CASSIGATGDTQYF. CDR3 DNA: TGTGCCAGCAGTATCGGGGCAACGGGGGATACGCAGTATTTT.

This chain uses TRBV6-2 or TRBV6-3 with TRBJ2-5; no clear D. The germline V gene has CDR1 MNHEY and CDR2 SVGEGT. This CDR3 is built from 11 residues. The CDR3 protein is CTTGYQETQYF. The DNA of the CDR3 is TGTACTACGGGTTACCAAGAGACCCAGTACTTC.

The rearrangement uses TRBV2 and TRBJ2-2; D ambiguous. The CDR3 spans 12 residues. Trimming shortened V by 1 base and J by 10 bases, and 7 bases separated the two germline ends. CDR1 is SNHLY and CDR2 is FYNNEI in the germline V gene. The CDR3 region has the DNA TGTGCCAGCAGTGAAGGATACGTGGAGCTGTTTTTT. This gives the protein CASSEGYVELFF.

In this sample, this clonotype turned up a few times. The CDR3 DNA reads TGTGCCAGCAGTTTAACCCAGGGTAGAAACATTCAGTACTTC. This encodes CASSLTQGRNIQYF. The gene calls are TRBV28 and TRBJ2-4; the D gene is possibly TRBD1 (5 bases). Trimming took 2 bases from V and 6 from J, leaving 11 bases between them. CDR1 is MDHEN and CDR2 is SYDVKM in the germline V gene. This CDR3 spans 14 amino acids.

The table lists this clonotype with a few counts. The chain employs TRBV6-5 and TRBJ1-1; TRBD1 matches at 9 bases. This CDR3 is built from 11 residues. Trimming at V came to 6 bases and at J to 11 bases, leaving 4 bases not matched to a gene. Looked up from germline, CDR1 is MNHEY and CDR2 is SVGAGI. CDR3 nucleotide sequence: TGTGCCAGCAGCCCCGGGACAGGGGCTTTCTTT. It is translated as CASSPGTGAFF.

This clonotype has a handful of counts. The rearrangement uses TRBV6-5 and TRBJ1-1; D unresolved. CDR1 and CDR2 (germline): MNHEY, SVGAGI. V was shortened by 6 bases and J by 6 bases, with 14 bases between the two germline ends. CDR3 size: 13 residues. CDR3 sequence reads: CASRRDFVAEAFF. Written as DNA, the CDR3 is TGTGCCAGCAGGCGAGACTTCGTCGCTGAAGCTTTCTTT.

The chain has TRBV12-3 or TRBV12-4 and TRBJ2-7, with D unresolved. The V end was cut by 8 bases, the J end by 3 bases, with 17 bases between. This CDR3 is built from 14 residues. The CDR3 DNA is TGTGCCAGCTATATCCCGATCCCCTACTACGAGCAGTACGTC. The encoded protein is CASYIPIPYYEQYV.

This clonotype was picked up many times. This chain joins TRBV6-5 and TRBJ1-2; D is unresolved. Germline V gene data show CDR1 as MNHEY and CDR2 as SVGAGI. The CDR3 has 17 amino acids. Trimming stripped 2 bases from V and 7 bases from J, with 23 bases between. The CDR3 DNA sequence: TGTGCCAGCAGTTACAGTAACCCCACGGTCCCCAACGGTGGCTACACCTTC. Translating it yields CASSYSNPTVPNGGYTF.

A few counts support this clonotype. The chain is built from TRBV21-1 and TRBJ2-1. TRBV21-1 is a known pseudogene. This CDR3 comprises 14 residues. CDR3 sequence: CASSTTTPYNEQFF. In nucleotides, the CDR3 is TGTGCCAGCAGCACTACGACCCCCTACAATGAGCAGTTCTTC.

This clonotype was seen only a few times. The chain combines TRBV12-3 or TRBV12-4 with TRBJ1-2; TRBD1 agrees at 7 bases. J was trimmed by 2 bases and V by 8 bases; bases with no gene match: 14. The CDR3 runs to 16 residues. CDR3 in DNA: TGTGCCAGCTCCCCTAAGGAGGGGGCTTGGAACTATGGCTACACCTTC. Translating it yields CASSPKEGAWNYGYTF.

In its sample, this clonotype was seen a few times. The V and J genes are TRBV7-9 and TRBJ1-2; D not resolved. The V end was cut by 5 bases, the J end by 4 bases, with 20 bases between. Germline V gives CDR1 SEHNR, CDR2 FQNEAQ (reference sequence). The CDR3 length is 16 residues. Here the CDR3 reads CASSPNAGPFSYGYTF. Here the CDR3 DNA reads TGTGCCAGCAGCCCTAATGCCGGGCCGTTCTCCTATGGCTACACCTTC.

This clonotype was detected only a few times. The CDR3 region is CASSLFTGSDGYTF. In DNA form, the CDR3 reads TGTGCCAGCAGTTTATTTACAGGATCCGATGGCTACACCTTC. This chain joins TRBV12-3 or TRBV12-4 and TRBJ1-2, with D perhaps TRBD1 (5 bases). Trimming took 2 bases from V and 6 from J, leaving 13 bases between them. CDR3 length: 14 residues.

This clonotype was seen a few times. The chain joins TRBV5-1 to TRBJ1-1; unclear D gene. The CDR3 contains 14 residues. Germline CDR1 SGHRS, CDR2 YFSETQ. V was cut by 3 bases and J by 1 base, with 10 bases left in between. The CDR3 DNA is TGCGCCAGCAGCTCGACATCAGCGAACACTGAAGCTTTCTTT. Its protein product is CASSSTSANTEAFF.

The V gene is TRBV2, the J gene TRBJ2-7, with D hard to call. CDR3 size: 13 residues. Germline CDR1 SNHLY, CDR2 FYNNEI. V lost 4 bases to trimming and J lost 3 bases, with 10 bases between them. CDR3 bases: TGTGCCAGCAGTGGGACGGCAAACTACGAGCAGTACGTC. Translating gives CASSGTANYEQYV.